This TCR beta chain was sequenced in a study of vaccination and CD4 T cells after COVID-19 (dated by TCRdb to 2021 to 2024). Notes on the research overall: SARS-CoV-2 positivity had been established in the convalescent patients by nasal swab PCR, and mild disease was recorded in roughly 10 of these patients and severe disease in one. The convalescent cohort included six males and four females, with two Hispanic individuals, seven Caucasians, two Asians and one multiracial person. Two doses of either the Pfizer-BioNTech BNT162b2 vaccine (n=8) or the Moderna mRNA-1273 vaccine (n=2) were administered to participants. Post-COVID blood samples from convalescent patients were collected a median of around 110 days after diagnosis, with a range of 35 to 161 days. Post-vaccine blood samples were collected a median of about 66 days after the second vaccine dose, ranging from roughly 13 to 241 days. Overlapping spike peptide pools from SARS-CoV-2 and from the common cold coronaviruses HCoV-NL63, HCoV-OC43 and HCoV-229E were used as culture stimuli. As controls, cultures received a CEFX viral epitope pool (the positive control), an HIV-1 Nef peptide pool (the negative control), or no peptide at all. The spike-specific CD4+ TCR repertoire was compared before and after mRNA vaccination in approximately ten COVID-19 convalescent patients and a few infection-naive healthy vaccine recipients. Study-level results and caveats: In convalescent patients, nearly all vaccine-specific clones (304 of 307) were found to be mono-reactive for SARS-CoV-2 spike rather than cross-reactive with common cold coronaviruses. Among the post-vaccine SARS-CoV-2-reactive clones in convalescent patients, a median 86.3% showed up only after vaccination, which suggests vaccine-specific priming. The number of convalescent patients in the study was relatively small, and the study did not examine early timepoints following natural infection. The median count of SARS-CoV-2-reactive clonotypes went up from around 20 after infection to around 38 after vaccination, although the change was not significant.

Ends trimmed: V by 4 bases, J by 5 bases; bases unmatched to a gene: 6. Inclusive of the bounding cysteine and phenylalanine, the CDR3 is 15 residues long. The sequence is cut down to CDR3 DNA, 45 bases in frame from base 1. As encoded in the germline V gene, CDR1 is SGHDT while CDR2 is YYEEEE. Receptor amplification or capture employed PCR. TCR sequencing of DNA from cultured CD4+ T cells used the Oncomine TCR Beta short-read assay at the Johns Hopkins FTIC core. The QIAamp micro DNA kit was used to extract genomic DNA from the cultured CD4+ T cells. Oncomine TCR Beta libraries from cultured CD4+ T cells were pooled using unique dual indexes and sequenced on an Illumina iSeq 100. Processing in the source paper ran as follows. Non-productive sequences were filtered out, and CDR3s that did not start with C, did not end with F or W, or were shorter than 7 amino acids were discarded. The MANAFEST web application was used to identify antigen-specific clonotypes by comparing peptide-stimulated wells against reference wells and other culture wells. Positive clones required FDR below 0.05, an odds ratio above 5, and productive frequency above 0.1% in at least two of three replicate wells. Cross-reactive clonotypes were defined as significantly expanded in both SARS-CoV-2 spike wells and at least one common cold coronavirus spike condition. Levenshtein distances (stringdist) and unrooted phylogenetic trees (ape) in R version 3.6.1 were used to assess CDR3 homology. TCRdb trimmed public reads at Q25 via fastp, called clones via MiXCR and kept in-frame beta chains. Here each entry gathers all rows of one CDR3 protein and keeps the most common genes and DNA. Clone size and V and J calls follow TCRdb, not the original study. For this sample the table gives 3,500 to 5,000 distinct CDR3 sequences, of which about 27% were detected only once. Of the sample, about 27% is held by the ten largest clones.

To note about this clonotype: The target of this receptor is not known. The sample holds no much larger clone one base away, and base qualities are not on file.

The treatment or condition label of this sample denotes: approximately nine-day PBMC culture with coronavirus spike peptide pools or control peptides (ViraFEST assay). The ViraFEST assay, used in the study, expanded antigen-specific T cells with peptide pools and then identified the expanded clonotypes through TCR sequencing. The positive SARS-CoV-2 PCR tests of the convalescent patients were dated from March to December 2020, before the Alpha, Beta and Delta variants emerged in the United States. Approximately 1.8 million PBMCs per well were cultured in IMDM with roughly 5% human AB serum and 8.5 to 10 IU/ml IL-2, plus 10 ug/ml peptide pools. Half of the culture medium was replaced with fresh IL-2-containing medium on days 3 and 7. After 10 days of culture, CD4+ T cells were isolated by negative selection with the EasySep CD4+ T cell isolation kit. PBMCs were separated from whole blood using Ficoll-Paque Plus gradient centrifugation and then either used fresh or cryopreserved at -140C. Triplicate wells were generally used for each culture condition.

Sequences were obtained from CD4+ T cells from blood, cultured in vitro. The chain is made from TRBV5-6 and TRBJ2-3; 11 bases in between match TRBD2. The source is a human donor who had recovered from COVID-19. The nucleotides are TGTGCCAGCAGCCTACTAGCGGGGGACCTAGATACGCAGTATTTT. The encoded protein is CASSLLAGDLDTQYF.